Detailed here is one T cell receptor beta chain. Its specificity is unknown. This sample stems from a study of PD-1 blockade in classical Hodgkin lymphoma. Method: immunoSEQ multiplex PCR; TCRdb's copy keeps in-frame clones and lacks some. The sample consists of roughly 31,000 clones, around 90% of them appearing once. The time point: newly diagnosed, previously untreated cHL patient sample. The authors purified CD4+ T cells from thawed PBMCs by magnetic negative selection. What served as comparison were PBMCs in newly diagnosed, untreated classical Hodgkin lymphoma. General study points: Lower baseline TCR diversity was reported for newly diagnosed patients than for healthy donors.

The CDR3 has 18 residues. J gave up 10 bases and V 3 bases, and 14 bases lay outside the gene matches. Germline V gene lookup returns CDR1 LNHDA and CDR2 SQIVND (reference sequence). The genes are TRBV19 and TRBJ2-1, with 14 bases identical to TRBD2. The specimen sequenced was CD4+ T cells from blood. This clonotype was obtained from a human donor with classical Hodgkin lymphoma. In DNA form, the CDR3 reads TGTGCCAGTAGTATCGATTCCGGGACTAGCGGGAGTCTCGGCGAGCAGTTCTTC. Its protein product is CASSIDSGTSGSLGEQFF.